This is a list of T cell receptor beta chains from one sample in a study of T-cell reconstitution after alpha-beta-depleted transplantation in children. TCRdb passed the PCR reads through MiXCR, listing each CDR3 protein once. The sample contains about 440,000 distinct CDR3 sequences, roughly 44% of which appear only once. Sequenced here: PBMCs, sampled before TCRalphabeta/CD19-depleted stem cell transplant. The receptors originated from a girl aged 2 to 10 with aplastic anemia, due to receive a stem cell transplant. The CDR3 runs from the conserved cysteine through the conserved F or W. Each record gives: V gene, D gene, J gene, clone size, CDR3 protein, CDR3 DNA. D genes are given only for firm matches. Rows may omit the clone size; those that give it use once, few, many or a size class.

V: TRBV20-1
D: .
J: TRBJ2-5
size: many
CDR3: CSAIGRKTQYF
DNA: TGCAGTGCTATCGGGAGAAAGACCCAGTACTTC

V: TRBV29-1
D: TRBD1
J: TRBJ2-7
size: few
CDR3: CSVVEGALAYEQYF
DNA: TGCAGCGTTGTTGAGGGGGCACTGGCGTACGAGCAGTACTTC

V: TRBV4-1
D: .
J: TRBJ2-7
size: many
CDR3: CASSQVGGGDKRHF
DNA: TGCGCCAGCAGCCAAGTAGGGGGCGGGGACAAGAGGCACTTC

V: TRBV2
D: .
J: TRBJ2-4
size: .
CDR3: CASGRDLTKNIQYF
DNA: TGTGCCAGCGGTAGGGACCTAACCAAAAACATTCAGTACTTC

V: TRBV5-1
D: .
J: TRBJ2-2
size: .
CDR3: CASSPRSLEGSVGELFF
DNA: TGCGCCAGCAGCCCGCGTTCCTTGGAGGGGAGCGTCGGGGAGCTGTTTTTT

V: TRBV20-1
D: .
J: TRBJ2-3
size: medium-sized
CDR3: CSARDGGWGSDTQYF
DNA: TGCAGTGCTAGAGATGGAGGATGGGGGTCCGATACGCAGTATTTT

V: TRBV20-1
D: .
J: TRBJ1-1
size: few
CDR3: CSARARSPRTGRNTEAFF
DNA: TGCAGTGCTAGAGCCCGCTCGCCCCGTACGGGCCGGAACACTGAAGCTTTCTTT

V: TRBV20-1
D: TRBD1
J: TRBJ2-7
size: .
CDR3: CSAWTGESYEQYF
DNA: TGCAGTGCTTGGACAGGGGAGTCCTACGAGCAGTACTTC

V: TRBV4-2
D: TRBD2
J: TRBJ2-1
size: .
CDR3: CASSQDPGGRRNEQFF
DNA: TGTGCCAGCAGCCAAGACCCTGGCGGGAGGAGGAATGAGCAGTTCTTC

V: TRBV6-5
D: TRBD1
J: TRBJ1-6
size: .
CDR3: CASSYSGQGSGDSPLHF
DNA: TGTGCCAGCAGTTACTCTGGACAGGGATCAGGGGATTCACCCCTCCACTTT

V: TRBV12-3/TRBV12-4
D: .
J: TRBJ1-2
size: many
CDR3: CASSLAVGQGSGYTF
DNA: TGTGCCAGCAGTTTAGCGGTAGGGCAGGGCTCCGGCTACACCTTC

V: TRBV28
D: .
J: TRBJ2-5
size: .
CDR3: CASSFLAPKTQYF
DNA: TGTGCCAGCAGTTTCCTAGCTCCAAAGACCCAGTACTTC

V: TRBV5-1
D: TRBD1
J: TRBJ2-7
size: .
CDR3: CASSLWDRGDEQYF
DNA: TGCGCCAGCAGCTTGTGGGACAGGGGCGACGAGCAGTACTTC

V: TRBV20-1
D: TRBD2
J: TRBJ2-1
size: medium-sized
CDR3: CSAPRAGGPYNEQFF
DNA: TGCAGTGCCCCCCGGGCGGGAGGCCCCTACAATGAGCAGTTCTTC

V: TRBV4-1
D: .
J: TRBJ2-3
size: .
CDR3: CASSQDFALGDTQYF
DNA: TGCGCCAGCAGCCAAGATTTCGCTCTGGGAGATACGCAGTATTTT

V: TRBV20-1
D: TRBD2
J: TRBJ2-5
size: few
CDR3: CSARVAGGETQYF
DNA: TGCAGTGCTAGGGTAGCGGGGGGGGAGACCCAGTACTTC

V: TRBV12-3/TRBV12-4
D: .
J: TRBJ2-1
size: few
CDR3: CASSLLAIRPPNEQFF
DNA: TGTGCCAGCAGTTTGCTAGCGATACGACCCCCCAATGAGCAGTTCTTC

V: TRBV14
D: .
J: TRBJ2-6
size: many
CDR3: CASGSPSGANVLTF
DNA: TGTGCCAGCGGATCGCCTTCTGGGGCCAACGTCCTGACTTTC

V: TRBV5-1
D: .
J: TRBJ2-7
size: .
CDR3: CASSLGGMGAPSHEQYF
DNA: TGCGCCAGCAGCTTGGGGGGGATGGGGGCACCCAGCCACGAGCAGTACTTC

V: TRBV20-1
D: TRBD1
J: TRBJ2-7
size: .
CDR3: CSASSTGGWDEQYF
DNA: TGCAGTGCTAGCTCTACAGGGGGCTGGGACGAGCAGTACTTC

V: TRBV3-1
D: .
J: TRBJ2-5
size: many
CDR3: CASSQVVEQTQYF
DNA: TGTGCCAGCAGCCAAGTAGTGGAGCAGACCCAGTACTTC

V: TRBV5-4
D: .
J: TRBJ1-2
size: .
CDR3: CASSAWTRRGYTF
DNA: TGTGCCAGCAGCGCCTGGACCCGAAGGGGCTACACCTTC

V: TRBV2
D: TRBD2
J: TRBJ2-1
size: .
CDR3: CASSGPSGTYNEQFF
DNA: TGTGCCAGCAGTGGTCCTAGCGGGACTTACAATGAGCAGTTCTTC

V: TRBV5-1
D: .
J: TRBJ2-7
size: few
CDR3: CASSLERGLNYEQYF
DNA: TGCGCCAGCAGCTTGGAACGAGGATTGAATTACGAGCAGTACTTC

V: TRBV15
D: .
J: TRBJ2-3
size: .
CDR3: CATSRVGDQGGDTQYF
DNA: TGTGCCACCAGCAGAGTAGGGGACCAGGGGGGAGATACGCAGTATTTT

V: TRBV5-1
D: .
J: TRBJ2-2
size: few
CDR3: CASSRRGRDTGELFF
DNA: TGCGCCAGCAGCAGACGGGGCCGGGACACCGGGGAGCTGTTTTTT

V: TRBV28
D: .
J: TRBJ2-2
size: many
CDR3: CASSPPLGLWGAGELFF
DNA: TGTGCCAGCAGCCCCCCCCTAGGACTATGGGGGGCCGGGGAGCTGTTTTTT

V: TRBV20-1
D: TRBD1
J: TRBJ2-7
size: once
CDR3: CSASPGQGNYEQYF
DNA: TGCAGTGCTAGCCCGGGACAGGGGAACTACGAGCAGTACTTC

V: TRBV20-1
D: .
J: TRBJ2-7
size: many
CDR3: CSARDSARGTYEQYF
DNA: TGCAGTGCTAGAGATTCCGCCAGGGGCACCTACGAGCAGTACTTC

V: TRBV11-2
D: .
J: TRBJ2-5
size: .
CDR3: CASSSRRETQYF
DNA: TGTGCCAGCAGCTCCCGGAGGGAGACCCAGTACTTC

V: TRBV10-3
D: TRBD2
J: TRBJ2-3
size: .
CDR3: CAISESRTSGGNTDTQYF
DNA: TGTGCCATCAGTGAGTCGAGGACTAGCGGAGGGAACACAGATACGCAGTATTTT

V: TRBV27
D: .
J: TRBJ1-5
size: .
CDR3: CASSFQGQPQHF
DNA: TGTGCCAGCAGTTTTCAGGGACAGCCCCAGCATTTT